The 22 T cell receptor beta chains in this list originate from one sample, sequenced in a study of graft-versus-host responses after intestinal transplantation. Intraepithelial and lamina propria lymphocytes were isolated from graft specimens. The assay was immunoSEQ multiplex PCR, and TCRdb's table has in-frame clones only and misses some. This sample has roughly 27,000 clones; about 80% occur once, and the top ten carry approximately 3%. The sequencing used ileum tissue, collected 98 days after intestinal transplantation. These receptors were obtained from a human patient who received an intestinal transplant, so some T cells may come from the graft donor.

The CDR3 is CSAHNQETQYF. The DNA for the CDR3 is TGCAGTGCTCATAACCAAGAGACCCAGTACTTC. The V gene is TRBV20-1, the J gene TRBJ2-5; D is uncertain. The V gene's germline CDR1 is DFQATT and CDR2 SNEGSKA (reference sequence). This CDR3 contains 11 residues. Trimming pared 5 bases from V and 0 bases from J, leaving 4 bases between.

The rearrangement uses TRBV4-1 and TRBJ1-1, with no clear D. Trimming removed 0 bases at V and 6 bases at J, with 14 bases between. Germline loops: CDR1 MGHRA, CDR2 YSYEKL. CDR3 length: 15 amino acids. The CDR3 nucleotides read TGCGCCAGCAGCCAAGATTGGACGGGAGTAGCTGAAGCTTTCTTT. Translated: CASSQDWTGVAEAFF.

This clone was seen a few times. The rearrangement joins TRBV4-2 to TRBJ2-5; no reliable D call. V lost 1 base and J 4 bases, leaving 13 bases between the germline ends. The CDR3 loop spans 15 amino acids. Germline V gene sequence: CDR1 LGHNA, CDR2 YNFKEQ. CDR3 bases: TGTGCCAGCAGCCAAGGGCTGGGTTCGGGAGAGACCCAGTACTTC. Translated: CASSQGLGSGETQYF.

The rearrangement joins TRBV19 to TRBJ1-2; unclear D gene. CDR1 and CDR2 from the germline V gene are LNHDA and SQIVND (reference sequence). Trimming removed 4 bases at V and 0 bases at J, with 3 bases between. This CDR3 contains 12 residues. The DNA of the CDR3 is TGTGCCAGTAGTAATTCTAACTATGGCTACACCTTC. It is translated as CASSNSNYGYTF.

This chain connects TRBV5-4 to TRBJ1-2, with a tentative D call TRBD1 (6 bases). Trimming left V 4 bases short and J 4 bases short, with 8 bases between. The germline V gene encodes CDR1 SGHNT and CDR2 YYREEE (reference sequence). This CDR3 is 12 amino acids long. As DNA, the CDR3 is TGTGCCAGCAGCCCAGGGGTCTATGGCTACACCTTC. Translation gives CASSPGVYGYTF. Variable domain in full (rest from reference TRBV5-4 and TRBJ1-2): ETGVTQSPTHLIKTRGQQVTLRCSSQSGHNTVSWYQQALGQGPQFIFQYYREEENGRGNFPPRFSGLQFPNYSSELNVNALELDDSALYLCASSPGVYGYTFGSGTRLTVV.

The chain's CDR3 is CATIQGTTGELFF. The CDR3 DNA follows: TGTGCCACCATCCAGGGGACCACCGGGGAGCTGTTTTTT. V and J are TRBV28 and TRBJ2-2; a possible D gene is TRBD1 (6 bases). CDR1 and CDR2 (germline): MDHEN, SYDVKM. The germline V and J ends were trimmed by 10 bases and 4 bases, with 13 bases remaining between them. This CDR3 has 13 amino acids.

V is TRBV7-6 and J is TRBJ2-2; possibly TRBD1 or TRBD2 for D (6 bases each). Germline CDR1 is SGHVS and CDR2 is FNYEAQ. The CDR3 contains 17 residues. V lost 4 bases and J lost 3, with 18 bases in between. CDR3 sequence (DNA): TGTGCCAGCAGCTCCCCAGTCGGGGGCACCGACACCGGGGAGCTGTTTTTT. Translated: CASSSPVGGTDTGELFF.

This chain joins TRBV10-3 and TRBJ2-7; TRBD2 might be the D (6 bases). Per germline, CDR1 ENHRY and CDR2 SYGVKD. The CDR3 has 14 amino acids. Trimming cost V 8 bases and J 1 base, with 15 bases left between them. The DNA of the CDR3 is TGTGCCATCCGGGGGACGGCAGGTTCCTACGAGCAGTACTTC. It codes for CAIRGTAGSYEQYF.

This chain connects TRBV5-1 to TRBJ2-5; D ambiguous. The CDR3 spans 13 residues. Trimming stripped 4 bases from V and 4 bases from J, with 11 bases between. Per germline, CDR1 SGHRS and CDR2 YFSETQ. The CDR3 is CASSSGFGETQYF. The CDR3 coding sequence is TGCGCCAGCAGCAGTGGCTTCGGAGAGACCCAGTACTTC.

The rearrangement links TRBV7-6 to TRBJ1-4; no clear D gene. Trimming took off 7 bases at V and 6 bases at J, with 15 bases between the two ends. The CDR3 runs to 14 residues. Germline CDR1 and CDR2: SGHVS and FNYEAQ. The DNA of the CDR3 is TGTGCCAGCACCAAAGGACCCTCCTATGAAAAACTGTTTTTT. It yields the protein CASTKGPSYEKLFF.

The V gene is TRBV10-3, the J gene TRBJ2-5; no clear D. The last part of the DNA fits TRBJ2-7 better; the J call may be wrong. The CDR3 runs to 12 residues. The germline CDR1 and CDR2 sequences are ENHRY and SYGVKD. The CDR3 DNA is TGTGCCATCAGTGAGTCTTCAGGCGAGCAGTACTTC. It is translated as CAISESSGEQYF.

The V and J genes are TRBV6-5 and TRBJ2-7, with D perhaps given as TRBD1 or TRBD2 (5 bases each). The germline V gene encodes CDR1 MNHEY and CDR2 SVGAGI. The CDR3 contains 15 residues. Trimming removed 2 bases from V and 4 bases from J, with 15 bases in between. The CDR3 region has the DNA TGTGCCAGCAGTTACCCCGGGGCCCCAAGTTACGAGCAGTACTTC. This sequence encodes CASSYPGAPSYEQYF.

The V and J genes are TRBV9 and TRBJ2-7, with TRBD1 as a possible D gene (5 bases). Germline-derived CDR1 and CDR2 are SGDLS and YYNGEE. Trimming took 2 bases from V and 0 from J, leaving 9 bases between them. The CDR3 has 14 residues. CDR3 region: CASSVQGSSYEQYF. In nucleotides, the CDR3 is TGTGCCAGCAGCGTCCAGGGTAGCTCCTACGAGCAGTACTTC.

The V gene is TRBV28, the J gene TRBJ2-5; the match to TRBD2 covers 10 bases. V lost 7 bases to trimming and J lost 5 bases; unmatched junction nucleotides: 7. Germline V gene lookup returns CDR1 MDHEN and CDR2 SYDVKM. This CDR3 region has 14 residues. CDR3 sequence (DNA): TGTGCCAGCACTGTAGCGGGGGGCGAGGAGACCCAGTACTTC. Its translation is CASTVAGGEETQYF.

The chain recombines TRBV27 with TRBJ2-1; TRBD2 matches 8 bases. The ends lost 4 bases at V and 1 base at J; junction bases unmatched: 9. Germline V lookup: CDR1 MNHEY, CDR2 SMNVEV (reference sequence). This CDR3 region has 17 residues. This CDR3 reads CASSSKPGLGSYNEQFF. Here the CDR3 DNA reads TGTGCCAGCAGTTCTAAACCGGGACTAGGGTCCTACAATGAGCAGTTCTTC.

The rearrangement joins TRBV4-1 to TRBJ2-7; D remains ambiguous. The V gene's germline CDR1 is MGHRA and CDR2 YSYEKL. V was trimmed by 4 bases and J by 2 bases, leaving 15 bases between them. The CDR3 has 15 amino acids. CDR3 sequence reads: CASSPTDSPTYEQYF. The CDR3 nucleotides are TGCGCCAGCAGCCCTACTGATTCCCCTACCTACGAGCAGTACTTC.

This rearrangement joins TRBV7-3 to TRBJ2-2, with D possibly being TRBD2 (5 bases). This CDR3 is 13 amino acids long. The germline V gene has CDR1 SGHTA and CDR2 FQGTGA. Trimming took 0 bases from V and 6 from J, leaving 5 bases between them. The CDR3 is CASSLTGAGELFF. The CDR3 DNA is TGTGCCAGCAGCTTAACCGGGGCCGGGGAGCTGTTTTTT. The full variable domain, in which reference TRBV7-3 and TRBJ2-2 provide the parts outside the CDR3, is GAGVSQTPSNKVTEKGKYVELRCDPISGHTALYWYRQSLGQGPEFLIYFQGTGAADDSGLPNDRFFAVRPEGSVSTLKIQRTERGDSAVYLCASSLTGAGELFFGEGSRLTVL.

The DNA for the CDR3 is TGCGCCAGCAGCTTGCGGGCAGGGGAACCCCCAGATACGCAGTATTTT. It encodes CASSLRAGEPPDTQYF. The V call is TRBV5-1, the J call TRBJ2-3, with D possibly TRBD1 on 6 matching bases. The CDR3 loop spans 16 amino acids. The V end was cut by 1 base, the J end by 4 bases, with 16 bases between. Germline assignment: CDR1 SGHRS and CDR2 YFSETQ.

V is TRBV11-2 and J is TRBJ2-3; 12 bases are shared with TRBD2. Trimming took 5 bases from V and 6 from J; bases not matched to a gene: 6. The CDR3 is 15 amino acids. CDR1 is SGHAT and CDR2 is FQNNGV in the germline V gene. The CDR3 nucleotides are TGTGCCAGCAGCGCGCGACTAGCGGGGGCGGATACGCAGTATTTT. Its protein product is CASSARLAGADTQYF.

The CDR3 protein is CASSLGGALYNEQFF. For the CDR3, the DNA is TGTGCCAGCAGCTTAGGAGGGGCCCTTTACAATGAGCAGTTCTTC. The chain carries TRBV13 and TRBJ2-1, with D possibly matching TRBD1 (5 bases). The CDR3 covers 15 residues. V lost 0 bases to trimming and J lost 4 bases, with 10 bases between them. Germline V gives CDR1 PRHDT, CDR2 FYEKMQ (reference sequence).

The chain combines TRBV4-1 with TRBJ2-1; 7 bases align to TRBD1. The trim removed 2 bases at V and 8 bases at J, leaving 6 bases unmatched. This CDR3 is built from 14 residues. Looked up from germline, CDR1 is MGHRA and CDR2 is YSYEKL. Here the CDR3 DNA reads TGCGCCAGCAGCCAATACACAGGGGACGATGAGCAGTTCTTC. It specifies CASSQYTGDDEQFF.

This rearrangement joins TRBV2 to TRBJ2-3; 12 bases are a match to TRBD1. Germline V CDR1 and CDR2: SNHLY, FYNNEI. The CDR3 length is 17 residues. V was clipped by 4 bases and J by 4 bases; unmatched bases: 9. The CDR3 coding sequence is TGTGCCAGCAGTGCCGGGACAGGGGGCTCCCTGGCAGATACGCAGTATTTT. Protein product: CASSAGTGGSLADTQYF.